This TCR beta chain was sequenced in a study of early T cells in non-severe SARS-CoV-2 infection. Study-wide context: Sequencing targeted bulk RNA from unsorted whole blood, leaving chains unpaired. Study-wide results and limits: Database matching using VDJdb favored anti-spike CD8 responses, with private and CD4 specificities left missing.

As for this clonotype: Its antigen remains unknown.

Between the trimmed V and J ends, which lost 6 bases and 9 bases, there was a span of 11 bases. This CDR3 is built from 11 residues. CDR1 and CDR2 (germline): ENHRY, SYGVKD. Unique molecular identifiers were attached to individual cDNA molecules. TCRdb called the 5' RACE reads again in MiXCR, with one record for every CDR3 protein. In the table there are 45,000 to 60,000 distinct CDR3 sequences, about 7.7% of which are singletons. Material: whole blood. The clonotype comes from an adult who was a healthcare worker with PCR-confirmed SARS-CoV-2 infection or an uninfected control (not recorded which). The V and J genes are TRBV10-3 and TRBJ2-5; D not certain. CDR3 nucleotides: TGTGCCATCAGCCCCGGCGGTCCCCAGTACTTC. It yields the protein CAISPGGPQYF.